Listed below are T cell receptor beta chains from one sample, sequenced in a study of identical twins. MiXCR, run by TCRdb on the 5' RACE reads, gives a single entry per CDR3 protein. The sample yields 400,000 to 600,000 distinct CDR3 sequences, approximately 20% seen once. This sample also belongs to another study, concerning yellow fever vaccine responses in identical twins.

Sequencing was carried out using CD4+ T cells sorted from blood. These TCRs come from a woman aged 18-29 years in good health. CDR3s include the opening cysteine and the closing phenylalanine or tryptophan. A D gene is named only where the DNA matches it firmly. The size of a clone is reported for some rows only, either as once, few or many, or as a class for expanded clones.

v_gene: TRBV7-9
j_gene: TRBJ1-1
abundance: few
d_gene: .
CDR3nt: TGTGCCAGCAGCCAATCTGACAGACAGAACACTGAAGCTTTCTTT
CDR3aa: CASSQSDRQNTEAFF

v_gene: TRBV28
j_gene: TRBJ2-7
abundance: .
d_gene: TRBD1
CDR3nt: TGTGCCAGCAGTAGTGGACAGGTTGCCACCTACGAGCAGTACTTC
CDR3aa: CASSSGQVATYEQYF

v_gene: TRBV5-1
j_gene: TRBJ1-4
abundance: once
d_gene: .
CDR3nt: TGCGCCAGCAGCTTGTCCCAGGGCGGTGAAAAACTGTTTTTT
CDR3aa: CASSLSQGGEKLFF

v_gene: TRBV27
j_gene: TRBJ1-1
abundance: few
d_gene: .
CDR3nt: TGTGCCAGCAGTTTGGCGAGGGGGGCTGAAGCTTTCTTT
CDR3aa: CASSLARGAEAFF

v_gene: TRBV12-3/TRBV12-4
j_gene: TRBJ2-1
abundance: few
d_gene: TRBD1
CDR3nt: TGTGCCAGCAGTTTGCCGGGACAGGGTGGGACGGATGAGCAGTTCTTC
CDR3aa: CASSLPGQGGTDEQFF

v_gene: TRBV29-1
j_gene: TRBJ2-1
abundance: few
d_gene: .
CDR3nt: TGCAGCGTTCGCGCCGGGGGCAATGAGCAGTTCTTC
CDR3aa: CSVRAGGNEQFF

v_gene: TRBV7-2
j_gene: TRBJ2-4
abundance: few
d_gene: TRBD2
CDR3nt: TGTGCCAGCAGCTTAGCCGCACCGGGACTAGCGGGAGGGCCTGGCAAAAACATTCAGTACTTC
CDR3aa: CASSLAAPGLAGGPGKNIQYF

v_gene: TRBV3-1
j_gene: TRBJ1-1
abundance: many
d_gene: .
CDR3nt: TGTGCCAGCAGCCAAGTGTTGAACACTGAAGCTTTCTTT
CDR3aa: CASSQVLNTEAFF

v_gene: TRBV20-1
j_gene: TRBJ2-1
abundance: few
d_gene: TRBD1
CDR3nt: TGCAGTGCTAGAATCGGACAGGGAGGCAATGAGCAGTTCTTC
CDR3aa: CSARIGQGGNEQFF

v_gene: TRBV11-2
j_gene: TRBJ2-7
abundance: .
d_gene: .
CDR3nt: TGTGCCAGCAGCACCCGATATCCCAATTCCGTCGAGCAGTACTTC
CDR3aa: CASSTRYPNSVEQYF

v_gene: TRBV4-1
j_gene: TRBJ2-2
abundance: once
d_gene: .
CDR3nt: TGCGCCAGCAGCCAAGATCGGACACCCGGGGTCGGGGAGCTGTTTTTT
CDR3aa: CASSQDRTPGVGELFF

v_gene: TRBV10-3
j_gene: TRBJ2-3
abundance: few
d_gene: .
CDR3nt: TGTGCCATCAGTGAGTCAATCACAGATACGCAGTATTTT
CDR3aa: CAISESITDTQYF

v_gene: TRBV5-1
j_gene: TRBJ2-1
abundance: many
d_gene: .
CDR3nt: TGCGCCAGCAGCACGAAGGGCTTCTCGAACAATGAGCAGTTCTTC
CDR3aa: CASSTKGFSNNEQFF

v_gene: TRBV15
j_gene: TRBJ2-2
abundance: .
d_gene: TRBD2
CDR3nt: TGTGCCACCAGCACCTGGGGGGGTGTCGGGGAGCTGTTTTTT
CDR3aa: CATSTWGGVGELFF

v_gene: TRBV5-1
j_gene: TRBJ1-1
abundance: .
d_gene: .
CDR3nt: TGCGCCAGCAGCTTGGATGTCACATTGAACACTGAAGCTTTCTTT
CDR3aa: CASSLDVTLNTEAFF

v_gene: TRBV25-1
j_gene: TRBJ2-1
abundance: .
d_gene: .
CDR3nt: TGTGCCAGCAGTGTATTAAGGGGTGAGCAGTTCTTC
CDR3aa: CASSVLRGEQFF

v_gene: TRBV20-1
j_gene: TRBJ1-4
abundance: few
d_gene: .
CDR3nt: TGCAGTGCTGCCTCCCATAATAATGAAAAACTGTTTTTT
CDR3aa: CSAASHNNEKLFF

v_gene: TRBV6-2/TRBV6-3
j_gene: TRBJ2-3
abundance: .
d_gene: .
CDR3nt: TGTGCCAGCAGGACGGGAGCAGTGGGAGATACGCAGTATTTT
CDR3aa: CASRTGAVGDTQYF

v_gene: TRBV7-9
j_gene: TRBJ2-3
abundance: few
d_gene: TRBD2
CDR3nt: TGTGCCAGCAGCTTCCTACCTAGCGGGGCCCCAGATACGCAGTATTTT
CDR3aa: CASSFLPSGAPDTQYF

v_gene: TRBV6-5
j_gene: TRBJ1-1
abundance: .
d_gene: TRBD1
CDR3nt: TGTGCCAGCAGTTCCCTCCGGGACAGGGCCAACACTGAAGCTTTCTTT
CDR3aa: CASSSLRDRANTEAFF

v_gene: TRBV4-1
j_gene: TRBJ2-3
abundance: .
d_gene: TRBD2
CDR3nt: TGCGCCAGCAGCCAGGGGACTAGCGGGGGGGCCACAGATACGCAGTATTTT
CDR3aa: CASSQGTSGGATDTQYF

v_gene: TRBV11-1
j_gene: TRBJ2-7
abundance: few
d_gene: TRBD2
CDR3nt: TGTGCCAGCAGCTTCGGCCTCTTACTAGCGGGCGTTTCCTACGAGCAGTACTTC
CDR3aa: CASSFGLLLAGVSYEQYF

v_gene: TRBV7-2
j_gene: TRBJ2-5
abundance: .
d_gene: TRBD1
CDR3nt: TGTGCCAGCAGCTCCCTACGCGGGACAGGGGATATGGAGACCCAGTACTTC
CDR3aa: CASSSLRGTGDMETQYF